The clone carrying this T cell receptor beta chain was seen more than once but under ten times. Its antigen is unidentified. Germline CDR1 SGHAT, CDR2 FQDESV (reference sequence). The CDR3 runs 18 residues. The V and J ends lost 3 bases and 8 bases, in that order; junction bases with no gene match: 17. A quantitative 5'-RACE method, one with molecular barcodes, was used to make TCR beta libraries. TCRdb reanalysed the 5' RACE reads using MiXCR and keeps one entry per CDR3 protein. Here the sample spans approximately 350,000 distinct CDR3 sequences, roughly 22% being singletons. The entry originates in a study of CD8 T cells in ankylosing spondylitis. Study results and caveats: Significant enrichment of disease-linked clones was reported in matched ankylosing spondylitis synovial fluid. CD8+ disease-linked clones were present at relatively low frequencies in blood.

This receptor was taken from a male donor with ankylosing spondylitis or in good health (not recorded which). The sequenced material came from blood, either unsorted or a sorted T cell fraction (not recorded which). The chain has TRBV11-1 and TRBJ2-1, with TRBD2 identical over 9 bases. CDR3 coding DNA: TGTGCCAGCAGCTTTCCCAGTGTAGGGACTAGCTTAGGCCATGAGCAGTTCTTC. This translates into CASSFPSVGTSLGHEQFF.